These 11 T cell receptor beta chains were sequenced from one sample in a study of blood T cells in healthy people across ages. A second PCR, run for about 7 to 12 cycles, used a sample-barcoded 5' primer plus a J-beta primer mix. Each CDR3 protein is one row after TCRdb ran MiXCR on the 5' RACE reads. This table holds more than 900,000 distinct CDR3 sequences, approximately 26% found once. These sequences were also reported in another study, on T cells of mothers and their children.

The specimen was blood. Receptor source: a girl aged 2-10 years in good health.

The chain combines TRBV15 with TRBJ2-7, with 8 bases fitting TRBD2. Germline values: CDR1 LNHNV, CDR2 YYDKDF (reference sequence). The CDR3 contains 14 residues. Trimming at V came to 1 base and at J to 6 bases, leaving 5 bases not matched to a gene. The CDR3 spells CATSRVAGGLEQYF. The CDR3 DNA follows: TGTGCCACCAGCAGAGTTGCGGGGGGACTCGAGCAGTACTTC.

The table lists this clonotype with a few counts. This chain links TRBV11-2 with TRBJ2-5; no definite D call. The J call may be faulty, since TRBJ2-7 better matches the DNA end. The germline gives CDR1 SGHAT, CDR2 FQNNGV. The CDR3 is 16 residues long. The CDR3 reads CASSLVLIGYNYEQYF. CDR3 sequence (DNA): TGTGCCAGCAGCTTAGTCCTGATAGGATATAACTACGAGCAGTACTTC.

The genes are TRBV12-3 or TRBV12-4 and TRBJ1-2; 9 bases match TRBD1. The CDR3 sequence is 13 residues long. V lost 6 bases and J lost 10; bases outside the gene matches: 9. CDR3 amino acids: CASSTIGTGHYTF. CDR3 bases: TGTGCCAGCAGCACAATTGGGACAGGGCACTACACCTTC.

A remark on this clonotype: A read error may account for a junction end that differs from germline. The chain employs TRBV2 and TRBJ1-1; TRBD1 is a possible D gene (5 bases). The CDR3 sequence is 12 residues long. The germline V gene encodes CDR1 SNHLY and CDR2 FYNNEI. The CDR3 sequence: CASSGFPTAMGF. The CDR3 region has the DNA TGTGCCAGCAGTGGGTTCCCGACAGCGATGGGCTTT. Together with reference TRBV2 and TRBJ1-1, the CDR3 gives the full variable domain: EPEVTQTPSHQVTQMGQEVILRCVPISNHLYFYWYRQILGQKVEFLVSFYNNEISEKSEIFDDQFSVERPDGSNFTLKIRSTKLEDSAMYFCASSGFPTAMGFGQGTRLTVV.

This chain joins TRBV11-3 and TRBJ1-1; no firm D call. Germline V gives CDR1 SGHNT, CDR2 YENEEA. Between the trimmed V and J ends, which lost 4 bases and 5 bases, there was a span of 11 bases. The CDR3 sequence is 13 residues long. The CDR3 spells CASSSKGRTEAFF. The CDR3 coding sequence is TGTGCCAGCAGCTCTAAGGGTAGAACTGAAGCTTTCTTT.

This clonotype appeared a few times. V gene TRBV6-2 or TRBV6-3 combines with J gene TRBJ2-4, with D possibly matching TRBD1 (5 bases). Germline V CDR1 and CDR2: MNHEY, SVGEGT. Trimming removed 2 bases from V and 2 bases from J, with 10 bases in between. The CDR3 extends over 15 amino acids. CDR3 residues: CASSYISGTKNIQYF. DNA of the CDR3: TGTGCCAGCAGTTACATCTCAGGGACCAAAAACATTCAGTACTTC.

This clonotype was seen a handful of times. The CDR3 loop is CASSLTPLGIANYGYTF. CDR3 coding DNA: TGTGCCAGCAGTCTCACACCTCTGGGGATAGCTAACTATGGCTACACCTTC. J is TRBJ1-2 and V is TRBV27; no clear D gene. This CDR3 spans 17 amino acids. V was trimmed by 5 bases and J by 0 bases, leaving 19 bases between them. Germline CDR1 and CDR2: MNHEY and SMNVEV (reference sequence).

This clonotype has just a few counts. The V and J genes are TRBV4-1 and TRBJ2-7; 9 positions agree with TRBD2. The germline V gene has CDR1 MGHRA and CDR2 YSYEKL. J gave up 2 bases and V 4 bases, and 9 bases lay outside the gene matches. This CDR3 has 16 residues. CDR3 protein: CASSRSLAGVAYEQYF. The CDR3 region has the DNA TGCGCCAGCAGCCGTTCTTTAGCGGGAGTGGCCTACGAGCAGTACTTC.

V is TRBV20-1 and J is TRBJ2-5; possible D gene TRBD2, 5 bases. The ends were cut back, 3 bases at V and 0 bases at J, with 11 bases in the middle. The CDR3 covers 14 residues. The germline V gene encodes CDR1 DFQATT and CDR2 SNEGSKA (reference sequence). This CDR3 is CSARSPGNQETQYF. The CDR3, as DNA: TGCAGTGCTAGGTCCCCGGGGAACCAAGAGACCCAGTACTTC.

The J gene is TRBJ1-5, the V gene TRBV12-5; 8 nucleotides agree with TRBD1. The CDR3 spans 14 residues. Per germline, CDR1 LGHNT and CDR2 FRNRAP. The V gene end was trimmed by 1 base and the J gene end by 6 bases; junction bases not matched to a gene: 2. The CDR3 protein is CASGLGTGIQPQHF. The CDR3 coding sequence is TGTGCTAGTGGTTTGGGGACAGGGATTCAGCCCCAGCATTTT.

This clonotype was counted a few times. J is TRBJ2-3 and V is TRBV5-7, with 9 bases that match TRBD2. TRBV5-7 is an ORF; its function is uncertain. The V segment lost 2 bases and the J segment 7 bases; nucleotides outside the gene matches: 11. The CDR3 sequence is 16 residues long. CDR3 amino acids: CASSFRGGGALNTQYF. DNA for the CDR3: TGTGCCAGCAGCTTTAGAGGCGGGGGGGCTCTGAATACGCAGTATTTT.